This is a list of T cell receptor beta chains from one sample in a study of CD8 T cells in ankylosing spondylitis. TCRdb recomputed calls from the 5' RACE reads with MiXCR, one row per CDR3 protein. Of hundreds of thousands of distinct CDR3 sequences listed, 12% are singletons. The sequencing sample was made of blood, either unsorted or a sorted T cell fraction (not recorded which). The origin of the receptors is a male donor with ankylosing spondylitis. Both conserved end residues are part of each CDR3. The D gene is left open where the match is weak. Clone size appears in some rows only: once, few, many, or a class for an expanded clone.

V: TRBV29-1
J: TRBJ1-1
size: NA
D: TRBD1
CDR3: CSVEVRRGRGPEAFF
DNA: TGCAGCGTTGAAGTAAGACGGGGAAGGGGGCCTGAAGCTTTCTTT

V: TRBV4-3
J: TRBJ1-2
size: few
D: TRBD1
CDR3: CASSQGWQGGYGYTF
DNA: TGCGCCAGCAGCCAAGGATGGCAGGGGGGCTATGGCTACACCTTC

V: TRBV20-1
J: TRBJ1-1
size: few
D: TRBD1
CDR3: CSAREGVRGRVGEAFF
DNA: TGCAGTGCTAGAGAAGGGGTCAGGGGGCGAGTTGGTGAAGCTTTCTTT

V: TRBV15
J: TRBJ2-4
size: few
D: NA
CDR3: CATSRDGSGERDIQYF
DNA: TGTGCCACCAGCAGAGACGGCTCTGGCGAGCGGGACATTCAGTACTTC

V: TRBV7-8
J: TRBJ2-5
size: few
D: NA
CDR3: CASSSDQGREETQYF
DNA: TGTGCCAGCAGCTCCGACCAGGGGAGGGAAGAGACCCAGTACTTC

V: TRBV7-2
J: TRBJ1-5
size: many
D: NA
CDR3: CASSSRQNQPQHF
DNA: TGTGCCAGCAGCTCTCGCCAGAATCAGCCCCAGCATTTT

V: TRBV29-1
J: TRBJ1-4
size: many
D: NA
CDR3: CSVDDGVGEKLFF
DNA: TGCAGCGTTGATGATGGGGTCGGGGAAAAACTGTTTTTT

V: TRBV20-1
J: TRBJ2-7
size: few
D: NA
CDR3: CSARAGEQYF
DNA: TGCAGTGCTAGAGCTGGCGAGCAGTACTTC

V: TRBV20-1
J: TRBJ1-2
size: few
D: TRBD1
CDR3: CSAARDRADYGYTF
DNA: TGCAGTGCTGCCCGGGACAGGGCGGACTATGGCTACACCTTC

V: TRBV20-1
J: TRBJ2-1
size: few
D: NA
CDR3: CSASFGGGHYNEQFF
DNA: TGCAGTGCTAGCTTTGGGGGGGGGCACTACAATGAGCAGTTCTTC

V: TRBV5-1
J: TRBJ2-2
size: many
D: NA
CDR3: CASSLQGGELFF
DNA: TGCGCCAGCAGTCTGCAAGGCGGGGAGCTGTTTTTT

V: TRBV6-2/TRBV6-3
J: TRBJ2-1
size: NA
D: TRBD2
CDR3: CASSDGLAGSYNEQFF
DNA: TGTGCCAGCAGTGACGGACTAGCAGGCAGCTACAATGAGCAGTTCTTC

V: TRBV9
J: TRBJ2-7
size: few
D: TRBD1
CDR3: CASSVGTGKQYEQYF
DNA: TGTGCCAGCAGCGTAGGGACAGGGAAGCAGTACGAGCAGTACTTC

V: TRBV6-2/TRBV6-3
J: TRBJ2-1
size: few
D: TRBD2
CDR3: CASSYYTSAEQFF
DNA: TGTGCCAGCAGTTACTACACTAGCGCTGAGCAGTTCTTC

V: TRBV29-1
J: TRBJ2-5
size: many
D: NA
CDR3: CSFTPSVMQETQYF
DNA: TGCAGCTTTACACCTTCAGTAATGCAAGAGACCCAGTACTTC

V: TRBV5-1
J: TRBJ2-7
size: many
D: NA
CDR3: CASSFLDDEQYF
DNA: TGCGCCAGCAGCTTCCTTGACGACGAGCAGTACTTC

V: TRBV7-3
J: TRBJ2-1
size: NA
D: TRBD2
CDR3: CASSARGGRANEQFF
DNA: TGTGCCAGCAGCGCCCGGGGGGGCCGAGCAAATGAGCAGTTCTTC

V: TRBV12-3/TRBV12-4
J: TRBJ1-1
size: many
D: TRBD1
CDR3: CASSRTGVEGTEAFF
DNA: TGTGCCAGCAGTCGCACAGGGGTGGAAGGTACTGAAGCTTTCTTT

V: TRBV11-3
J: TRBJ2-2
size: few
D: NA
CDR3: CASSLDHGGFTGELFF
DNA: TGTGCCAGCAGCTTAGATCACGGGGGATTCACCGGGGAGCTGTTTTTT

V: TRBV15
J: TRBJ1-4
size: few
D: NA
CDR3: CATSRVDVREKLFF
DNA: TGTGCCACCAGCAGAGTGGATGTACGGGAAAAACTGTTTTTT

V: TRBV5-5
J: TRBJ2-2
size: few
D: NA
CDR3: CASSPEHVAGELFF
DNA: TGTGCCAGCAGCCCAGAGCATGTCGCCGGGGAGCTGTTTTTT

V: TRBV20-1
J: TRBJ2-7
size: few
D: TRBD1
CDR3: CSASQGASYEQYF
DNA: TGCAGTGCTAGCCAGGGGGCTTCCTACGAGCAGTACTTC

V: TRBV27
J: TRBJ1-1
size: few
D: NA
CDR3: CASRPSGHRNTEAFF
DNA: TGTGCCAGCAGACCTTCCGGACACAGGAACACTGAAGCTTTCTTT

V: TRBV7-8
J: TRBJ2-2
size: NA
D: TRBD2
CDR3: CASSLRGTSGRIGGELFF
DNA: TGTGCCAGCAGCTTAAGAGGGACTAGCGGGAGAATTGGCGGGGAGCTGTTTTTT

V: TRBV7-2
J: TRBJ2-1
size: few
D: NA
CDR3: CASSSRGGEEQFF
DNA: TGTGCCAGCAGCTCAAGAGGGGGGGAAGAGCAGTTCTTC

V: TRBV20-1
J: TRBJ2-1
size: few
D: TRBD2
CDR3: CSAMQPSGRDEQFF
DNA: TGCAGTGCTATGCAGCCTAGCGGGAGGGACGAGCAGTTCTTC

V: TRBV18
J: TRBJ2-1
size: few
D: TRBD2
CDR3: CASSPVAGEDEQFF
DNA: TGTGCCAGCTCACCCGTAGCGGGAGAGGATGAGCAGTTCTTC

V: TRBV5-1
J: TRBJ2-1
size: many
D: TRBD2
CDR3: CASSLGLAAIINNEQFF
DNA: TGCGCCAGCAGCTTGGGGCTAGCGGCAATTATAAACAATGAGCAGTTCTTC

V: TRBV29-1
J: TRBJ2-3
size: few
D: TRBD2
CDR3: CSVVLAGAVLGTDTQYF
DNA: TGCAGCGTCGTACTAGCGGGAGCAGTTCTAGGCACAGATACGCAGTATTTT

V: TRBV15
J: TRBJ1-1
size: NA
D: NA
CDR3: CATSSRMDTEAFF
DNA: TGTGCCACCAGCAGTCGCATGGACACTGAAGCTTTCTTT

V: TRBV28
J: TRBJ2-5
size: NA
D: NA
CDR3: CASWTSSGRGTGTQYF
DNA: TGTGCCAGCTGGACGTCCTCCGGGCGCGGAACAGGGACCCAGTACTTC

V: TRBV6-1
J: TRBJ1-4
size: NA
D: NA
CDR3: CASRAQATNEKLFF
DNA: TGTGCCAGCAGAGCCCAGGCGACTAATGAAAAACTGTTTTTT

V: TRBV27
J: TRBJ1-2
size: many
D: NA
CDR3: CASSPRTESYGYTF
DNA: TGTGCCAGCAGTCCACGGACAGAAAGCTATGGCTACACCTTC

V: TRBV7-9
J: TRBJ2-1
size: many
D: TRBD2
CDR3: CASSPGLAGGNEQFF
DNA: TGTGCCAGCAGTCCGGGACTAGCGGGAGGAAATGAGCAGTTCTTC

V: TRBV5-1
J: TRBJ2-5
size: NA
D: TRBD2
CDR3: CASSTTRLTSGSETQYF
DNA: TGCGCCAGCAGCACCACGAGGTTGACTAGCGGGAGTGAGACCCAGTACTTC

V: TRBV4-2
J: TRBJ2-7
size: many
D: NA
CDR3: CASSQDGAGFSYEQYF
DNA: TGTGCCAGCAGCCAAGATGGGGCGGGGTTCTCCTACGAGCAGTACTTC

V: TRBV24-1
J: TRBJ2-1
size: NA
D: TRBD2
CDR3: CATSDSGLAGRGEQFF
DNA: TGTGCCACCAGTGATTCGGGACTAGCGGGAAGGGGTGAGCAGTTCTTC

V: TRBV5-1
J: TRBJ1-1
size: NA
D: NA
CDR3: CASSSGGARNTEAFF
DNA: TGCGCCAGCAGCTCCGGCGGGGCCCGGAACACTGAAGCTTTCTTT

V: TRBV6-2/TRBV6-3
J: TRBJ2-3
size: many
D: TRBD2
CDR3: CASLGTTGTRQDTQYF
DNA: TGTGCCAGCTTGGGGACCACCGGGACTAGGCAGGATACGCAGTATTTT

V: TRBV7-9
J: TRBJ1-1
size: NA
D: TRBD1
CDR3: CASSVATVGQGAFF
DNA: TGTGCCAGCAGCGTGGCAACCGTCGGACAGGGGGCTTTCTTT

V: TRBV20-1
J: TRBJ2-5
size: many
D: NA
CDR3: CSVPGIHSRGTQYF
DNA: TGCAGTGTACCCGGGATACATAGTCGAGGGACCCAGTACTTC

V: TRBV30
J: TRBJ2-3
size: few
D: NA
CDR3: CAWTVTGSDTQYF
DNA: TGTGCCTGGACGGTGACGGGATCAGATACGCAGTATTTT

V: TRBV6-2/TRBV6-3
J: TRBJ2-5
size: NA
D: TRBD2
CDR3: CAISAGGETQYF
DNA: TGTGCCATCTCGGCGGGGGGAGAGACCCAGTACTTC

V: TRBV29-1
J: TRBJ2-3
size: few
D: NA
CDR3: CSVDRGLHTDTQYF
DNA: TGCAGCGTTGATAGGGGACTCCACACAGATACGCAGTATTTT

V: TRBV10-3
J: TRBJ1-1
size: few
D: TRBD1
CDR3: CANKQGAGTEAFF
DNA: TGTGCCAATAAACAGGGGGCAGGCACTGAAGCTTTCTTT

V: TRBV5-6
J: TRBJ1-2
size: NA
D: NA
CDR3: CAIGPWLLSYGYTF
DNA: TGTGCCATCGGCCCCTGGCTCCTTAGCTATGGCTACACCTTC